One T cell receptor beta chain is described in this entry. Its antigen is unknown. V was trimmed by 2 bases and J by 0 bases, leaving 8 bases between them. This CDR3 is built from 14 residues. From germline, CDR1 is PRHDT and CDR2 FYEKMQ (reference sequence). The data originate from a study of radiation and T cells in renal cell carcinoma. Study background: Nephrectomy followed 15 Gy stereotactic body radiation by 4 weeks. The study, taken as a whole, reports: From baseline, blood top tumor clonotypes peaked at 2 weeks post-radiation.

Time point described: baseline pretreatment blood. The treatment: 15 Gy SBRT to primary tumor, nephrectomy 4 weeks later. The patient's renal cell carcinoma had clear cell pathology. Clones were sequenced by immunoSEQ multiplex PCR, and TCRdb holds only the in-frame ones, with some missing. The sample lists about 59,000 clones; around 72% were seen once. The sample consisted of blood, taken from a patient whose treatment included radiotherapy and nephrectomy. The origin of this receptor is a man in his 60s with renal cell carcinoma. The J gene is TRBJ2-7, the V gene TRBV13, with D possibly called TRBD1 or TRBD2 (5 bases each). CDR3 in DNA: TGTGCCAGCAGCTTACGGGGCAACTCCTACGAGCAGTACGTC. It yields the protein CASSLRGNSYEQYV.